The clone carrying this TCR beta chain was detected only a few times. The germline gives CDR1 SNHLY, CDR2 FYNNEI. The CDR3 has 14 amino acids. Trimming removed 1 base from V and 6 bases from J, with 10 bases in between. PCR employed 60 Vbeta and 13 Jbeta primers. Method: immunoSEQ multiplex PCR; TCRdb's copy keeps in-frame clones and lacks some. The sample records 65,000 to 85,000 clones, around 84% being singletons. This entry belongs to a study of cytomegalovirus exposure and HLA in healthy donors. The sequencing sample was made of PBMCs. This sequence joins TRBV2 and TRBJ2-1; D call uncertain. This clonotype originated in a woman between 45 and 60 years old in good health and CMV-seronegative. CDR3 protein: CASSEGSSSNEQFF. The CDR3 DNA reads as TGTGCCAGCAGTGAAGGGAGTAGCTCCAATGAGCAGTTCTTC.